This T cell receptor beta chain was identified during a study of T cells in localized non-small cell lung cancer. This CDR3 has 14 amino acids. This clone was seen a few times. This table comes from immunoSEQ multiplex PCR, and its TCRdb copy is limited to in-frame clones, with some not included. Of roughly 2,500 clones in the sample, roughly 34% were seen once. The TCR comes from a female donor over 55 with stage II squamous cell lung carcinoma. The rearrangement joins TRBV1 to TRBJ2-1; TRBD1, as called in the table, went unchecked against the DNA. TRBV1 is an annotated pseudogene. The starting material was lung tumor tissue, obtained before any cancer treatment. The CDR3, as DNA: TGCGCCAGCAGCCTTCGGACAGCCTACAATGAGCAGTTCTTC. It specifies CASSLRTAYNEQFF.